The 30 T cell receptor beta chains below all came from one sample that was sequenced in a study of blood T cells in healthy people across ages. Using a J-beta primer mix together with a sample-barcoded 5' primer, a second PCR was run for roughly 7 to 12 cycles. TCRdb called the 5' RACE reads again in MiXCR, with one record for every CDR3 protein. The table includes 650,000 to 1,000,000 distinct CDR3 sequences, under 40% detected once. The sample taken for sequencing was blood. The receptors were sampled from a man aged 18 to 30 in good health.

Concerning this clonotype: A much larger clone lies a single base off, so this may be a read error. The chain carries TRBV20-1 and TRBJ2-1, with 9 positions matching TRBD1. Germline V CDR1 and CDR2: DFQATT, SNEGSKA (reference sequence). The CDR3 totals 15 residues. The junction had 8 bases not matched to a gene; V was cut back by 4 bases and J by 4 bases. This CDR3 reads CSAIEVDRGYNEQFF. CDR3 bases: TGCAGTGCTATAGAGGTGGACAGGGGATACAATGAGCAGTTCTTC.

About this clonotype itself: Being one base from a much bigger clone, this may be a read error. The chain links TRBV10-3 to TRBJ2-1; D might be TRBD1 (6 bases). The J call could be wrong; TRBJ2-7 is a better fit for the DNA end. CDR3 length equals 15 residues. CDR1 and CDR2 (germline): ENHRY, SYGVKD. In DNA form, the CDR3 reads TGTGCCAGCCGACAGTCGGACAGCTCCTACAATGAGCAGTACTTC. Translating it yields CASRQSDSSYNEQYF.

This clonotype has more than one count but fewer than ten. The chain links TRBV5-5 to TRBJ1-2; a possible D gene is TRBD1 (6 bases). Trimming left V 0 bases short and J 7 bases short, with 16 bases between. CDR1 SGHKS and CDR2 YYEKEE come from the germline V gene (reference sequence). The CDR3 is made up of 15 amino acids. CDR3: CASSLDPTGTTGYTF. CDR3 DNA: TGTGCCAGCAGCTTGGACCCCACCGGGACAACTGGCTACACCTTC.

The rearrangement joins TRBV7-2 to TRBJ2-5, with 7 bases matching TRBD1. This CDR3 has 15 amino acids. In germline, CDR1 is SGHTA, CDR2 FQGNSA. The V and J ends lost 0 bases and 5 bases, in that order; junction bases with no gene match: 6. The CDR3 spells CASSLAGGFDETQYF. In DNA form, the CDR3 reads TGTGCCAGCAGCTTAGCAGGGGGCTTCGATGAGACCCAGTACTTC. The full variable domain, rest sourced from reference TRBV7-2 and TRBJ2-5, is GAGVSQSPSNKVTEKGKDVELRCDPISGHTALYWYRQSLGQGLEFLIYFQGNSAPDKSGLPSDRFSAERTGGSVSTLTIQRTQQEDSAVYLCASSLAGGFDETQYFGPGTRLLVL.

A note on this clonotype: A much larger clone differs from this one at a single base, so this may be a read error. The rearrangement uses TRBV12-3 or TRBV12-4 and TRBJ2-7, with 8 nucleotides matching TRBD2. The DNA end is more similar to TRBJ2-5, so the J call may be wrong. The CDR3 is 15 amino acids. CDR3 in DNA: TGTGCCAGCAGTCCCCGCGGGGGGCCAATAGGGACCCAGTACTTC. Its protein product is CASSPRGGPIGTQYF.

Here the CDR3 reads CASTGDRVPRYGYTF. CDR3 in DNA: TGTGCCAGCACCGGGGACAGGGTCCCTCGCTATGGCTACACCTTC. The chain is built from TRBV5-6 and TRBJ1-2, with 9 bases aligning to TRBD1. Per the germline V gene, CDR1 is SGHDT and CDR2 is YYEEEE. There are 15 residues in the CDR3. The trim removed 6 bases at V and 4 bases at J, leaving 10 bases unmatched.

The rearrangement links TRBV2 to TRBJ2-4; perhaps TRBD2 as D (5 bases). Trimming removed 3 bases from V and 13 bases from J, with 22 bases in between. The CDR3 runs 15 residues. The germline V gene encodes CDR1 SNHLY and CDR2 FYNNEI. The CDR3 DNA reads as TGTGCCAGCAGTGACCCGAGCACCGGGGTTGGAGAGCAGTACTTC. It specifies CASSDPSTGVGEQYF.

About this clonotype itself: This may stem from a read error, because a much larger clone lies one nucleotide away. The CDR3, as DNA: TGCAGTGCCCCGTTGACAACGTGGTCCACAGATACGCAGTATTTT. Translating it yields CSAPLTTWSTDTQYF. This chain connects TRBV20-1 to TRBJ2-3; D is unresolved. This CDR3 spans 15 amino acids. CDR1 is DFQATT and CDR2 is SNEGSKA in the germline V gene (reference sequence). V was pared by 6 bases and J by 2 bases, with 18 bases between.

V gene TRBV7-2 combines with J gene TRBJ2-7, with a tentative D call TRBD1 (5 bases). The V gene's germline CDR1 is SGHTA and CDR2 FQGNSA. Trimming took 2 bases from V and 0 from J, leaving 14 bases between them. The CDR3 extends over 16 amino acids. CDR3 region: CASSLTGTTVSYEQYF. CDR3 bases: TGTGCCAGCAGCTTAACCGGAACGACAGTCTCCTACGAGCAGTACTTC.

As concerns this clonotype: This may stem from a read error, because a much larger clone lies one nucleotide away. DNA for the CDR3: TGTGCCATCAGTGAGTCGACTCGCAGTCAAGAGGCCCAGTACTTC. As protein: CAISESTRSQEAQYF. This sequence joins TRBV10-3 and TRBJ2-7; D gene ambiguous. V was pared by 0 bases and J by 10 bases, with 19 bases between. The CDR3 contains 15 residues. CDR1 ENHRY and CDR2 SYGVKD come from the germline V gene.

This clonotype was observed a few times. The chain couples TRBV4-2 to TRBJ2-3; D is undetermined. Germline V lookup: CDR1 LGHNA, CDR2 YNFKEQ. V was cut by 1 base and J by 4 bases, with 18 bases left in between. There are 17 residues in the CDR3. The CDR3 sequence is CASSQVSARLWADTQYF. The CDR3 nucleotides are TGTGCCAGCAGCCAAGTTTCCGCGAGACTTTGGGCAGATACGCAGTATTTT.

Ten or more counts support this clonotype. V usage is TRBV10-3 and J usage is TRBJ2-5, with D possibly TRBD1 on 6 matching bases. V lost 7 bases, J lost 1 base, and 10 bases lay in between. The CDR3 consists of 13 residues. CDR1 is ENHRY and CDR2 is SYGVKD in the germline V gene. CDR3 coding DNA: TGTGCCATCACCCAGGGGCTCCAAGAGACCCAGTACTTC. It is translated as CAITQGLQETQYF.

Details on this clonotype: Compared with germline, one end of the junction differs, possibly owing to a read error. The gene calls are TRBV12-3 or TRBV12-4 and TRBJ1-2, with D perhaps matching TRBD1 (6 bases). This CDR3 region has 14 residues. CDR3 sequence (DNA): TGTGCCGGCAGTTTAGGGGGGGGTATCTATGGCTACACCTTC. Amino acids: CAGSLGGGIYGYTF.

As to this clonotype: Possible read error: a much larger clone is one base away. The rearrangement links TRBV12-3 or TRBV12-4 to TRBJ2-1, with 10 bases identical to TRBD1. The V gene end was trimmed by 6 bases and the J gene end by 11 bases; junction bases not matched to a gene: 4. The CDR3 sequence is 12 residues long. The CDR3 region is CASRWGQGKQFF. In nucleotides, the CDR3 is TGTGCCAGCAGGTGGGGACAGGGGAAGCAGTTCTTC.

The chain combines TRBV5-1 with TRBJ2-2; D may match TRBD1 or TRBD2 (5 bases each). Trimming stripped 1 base from V and 3 bases from J, with 13 bases between. In germline, CDR1 is SGHRS, CDR2 YFSETQ. CDR3 length equals 16 residues. CDR3 sequence (DNA): TGCGCCAGCAGCTTGTTGGGGGACGGAGACACCGGGGAGCTGTTTTTT. Its translation: CASSLLGDGDTGELFF.

In this sample, this clonotype turned up a few times. The chain carries TRBV9 and TRBJ2-2, with 7 bases fitting TRBD2. With 4 bases clipped from V and 1 base from J, the junction kept 4 bases outside the gene matches. The CDR3 sequence is 15 residues long. Germline V gene lookup returns CDR1 SGDLS and CDR2 YYNGEE. The CDR3 DNA follows: TGTGCCAGCAGCCTAACGGGGGGGAACACCGGGGAGCTGTTTTTT. Translating gives CASSLTGGNTGELFF.

The rearrangement links TRBV12-3 or TRBV12-4 to TRBJ2-2; 8 nucleotides line up with TRBD1. This CDR3 has 16 amino acids. The V and J ends lost 5 bases and 11 bases, in that order; junction bases with no gene match: 16. CDR3 DNA: TGTGCCAGCAGTCTCCCGGACAGGGCGAAGGGTGGAGAGCTGTTTTTT. Translation gives CASSLPDRAKGGELFF.

The rearrangement links TRBV19 to TRBJ2-6; the D is unclear. The CDR3 loop spans 13 amino acids. Germline V gives CDR1 LNHDA, CDR2 SQIVND (reference sequence). The V end lost 7 bases, the J end lost 0 bases, and 4 bases lay between the germline ends. CDR3 protein: CASTTSGANVLTF. In DNA, the CDR3 is TGTGCCAGTACCACCTCTGGGGCCAACGTCCTGACTTTC.

A note on this clonotype: A much larger clonotype is one base distant, so this may be a read error. The chain combines TRBV6-5 with TRBJ2-1; no clear D gene. Between the trimmed V and J ends, which lost 0 bases and 9 bases, there was a span of 9 bases. In germline, CDR1 is MNHEY, CDR2 SVGAGI. The CDR3 has 13 residues. The CDR3 nucleotides read TGTGCCAGCAGTTACTCGGCAAGGGCTGAGCAGTTCTTC. Translating it yields CASSYSARAEQFF.

The chain employs TRBV9 and TRBJ2-1, with no clear D. The CDR3 length is 14 residues. The V gene lost 2 bases and the J gene lost 2 bases, with 8 bases spanning the gap. The germline gives CDR1 SGDLS, CDR2 YYNGEE. CDR3 in DNA: TGTGCCAGCAGCGTTAAGGGCACCTACAATGAGCAGTTCTTC. It codes for CASSVKGTYNEQFF.

The chain carries TRBV27 and TRBJ1-2, with D possibly being TRBD1 (5 bases). The CDR3 has 15 residues. V was trimmed by 2 bases and J by 0 bases, leaving 10 bases between them. The germline V gene encodes CDR1 MNHEY and CDR2 SMNVEV (reference sequence). The CDR3 reads CASSLGATTNYGYTF. The CDR3 coding sequence is TGTGCCAGCAGTTTAGGGGCGACGACTAACTATGGCTACACCTTC.

This clonotype has a single count. It may be a read error: a sequence one base away is much more abundant. This chain links TRBV20-1 with TRBJ2-3; D may match TRBD1 or TRBD2 (6 bases each). This CDR3 has 13 amino acids. Trimming took off 0 bases at V and 14 bases at J, with 18 bases between the two ends. Germline V gene sequence: CDR1 DFQATT, CDR2 SNEGSKA (reference sequence). CDR3 amino acids: CSARDSSGGLPYF. In nucleotides, the CDR3 is TGCAGTGCTAGAGATAGTTCCGGGGGCCTTCCGTATTTT.

The CDR3 spells CASSLGFGQFF. As DNA, the CDR3 is TGTGCCAGCAGCTTAGGTTTCGGTCAGTTCTTC. The genes are TRBV7-9 and TRBJ2-1; no firm D call. Trimming shortened V by 1 base and J by 13 bases, and 8 bases separated the two germline ends. Germline V gene sequence: CDR1 SEHNR, CDR2 FQNEAQ (reference sequence). The CDR3 consists of 11 residues.

V usage is TRBV7-9 and J usage is TRBJ2-7; D gene unclear. Trimming removed 0 bases at V and 7 bases at J, with 7 bases between. The CDR3 has 12 residues. The germline V gene has CDR1 SEHNR and CDR2 FQNEAQ (reference sequence). CDR3 amino acids: CASSLAPNEQYF. For the CDR3, the DNA is TGTGCCAGCAGCTTAGCTCCCAATGAGCAGTACTTC.

This clonotype showed up many times. The rearrangement links TRBV2 to TRBJ2-7; D might be TRBD1 or TRBD2, each matching 6 bases. This CDR3 has 15 amino acids. The germline V gene encodes CDR1 SNHLY and CDR2 FYNNEI. The V end lost 7 bases, the J end lost 2 bases, and 18 bases lay between the germline ends. This chain's CDR3 is CASTIQGGIPYEQYF. CDR3 DNA sequence: TGTGCCAGCACCATACAGGGAGGAATCCCCTACGAGCAGTACTTC.

This clonotype showed up just a few times. The J gene is TRBJ1-2, the V gene TRBV6-5, with a tentative D call TRBD1 (5 bases). With 7 bases removed from V and 2 bases from J, the gap between germline ends came to 17 bases. Germline assignment: CDR1 MNHEY and CDR2 SVGAGI. The CDR3 totals 15 residues. The CDR3 DNA is TGTGCCAGCACGGCTCGGCGGACAATAAACTATGGCTACACCTTC. This gives the protein CASTARRTINYGYTF.

This clonotype came up a few times. The gene calls are TRBV10-3 and TRBJ1-6; TRBD1 matches at 7 bases. Looked up from germline, CDR1 is ENHRY and CDR2 is SYGVKD. V was pared by 8 bases and J by 7 bases, with 8 bases of the junction left unmatched. The CDR3 has 14 residues. In DNA form, the CDR3 reads TGTGCCATCGGGTCGGGACAGCAAAATTCACCCCTCCACTTT. Translating gives CAIGSGQQNSPLHF.

This clonotype occurred once. It may be a read error: a sequence one base away is much more abundant. The chain recombines TRBV29-1 with TRBJ2-3; D remains unclear. V was trimmed by 2 bases and J by 2 bases, leaving 20 bases between them. Looked up from germline, CDR1 is SQVTM and CDR2 is ANQGSEA. The CDR3 runs to 17 residues. CDR3 DNA: TGCAGCGTTGAACAGGAGTGGGAAGAGGTCCCCACAGATACGCAGTATTTT. Its translation is CSVEQEWEEVPTDTQYF.

This clonotype has only one observation. The rearrangement joins TRBV6-2 or TRBV6-3 to TRBJ2-2, with 8 positions matching TRBD1. The CDR3 is 15 residues long. V lost 5 bases and J lost 2; bases outside the gene matches: 4. Germline loops: CDR1 MNHEY, CDR2 SVGEGT. In DNA form, the CDR3 reads TGTGCCAGCAGTAATGGACAGGGCAACACCGGGGAGCTGTTTTTT. Translated, it gives CASSNGQGNTGELFF.

This clonotype was found a few times. The gene calls are TRBV20-1 and TRBJ1-4; D is perhaps TRBD1 (5 bases). From germline, CDR1 is DFQATT and CDR2 SNEGSKA (reference sequence). Between the trimmed V and J ends, which lost 1 base and 5 bases, there was a span of 11 bases. The CDR3 covers 14 residues. CDR3 protein: CSARGAGTNEKLFF. As DNA, the CDR3 is TGCAGTGCTAGAGGGGCAGGGACCAATGAAAAACTGTTTTTT.